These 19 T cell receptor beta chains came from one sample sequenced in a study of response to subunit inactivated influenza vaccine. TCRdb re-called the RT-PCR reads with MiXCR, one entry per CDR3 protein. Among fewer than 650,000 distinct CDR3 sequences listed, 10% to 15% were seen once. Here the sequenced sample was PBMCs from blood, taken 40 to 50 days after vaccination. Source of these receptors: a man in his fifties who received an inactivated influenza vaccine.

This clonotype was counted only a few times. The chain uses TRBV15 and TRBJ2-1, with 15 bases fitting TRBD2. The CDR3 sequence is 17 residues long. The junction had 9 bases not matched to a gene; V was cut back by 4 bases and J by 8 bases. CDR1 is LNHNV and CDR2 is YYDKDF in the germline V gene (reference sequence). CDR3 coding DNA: TGTGCCACCAGCACCCGCCGGGGACTAGCGGGGGGATATGAGCAGTTCTTC. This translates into CATSTRRGLAGGYEQFF.

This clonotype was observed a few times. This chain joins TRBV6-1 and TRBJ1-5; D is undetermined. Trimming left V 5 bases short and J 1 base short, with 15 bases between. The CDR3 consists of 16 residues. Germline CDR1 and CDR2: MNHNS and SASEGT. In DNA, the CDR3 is TGTGCCAGCAGTCCACAAACGGGGATGAGCAATCAGCCCCAGCATTTT. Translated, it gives CASSPQTGMSNQPQHF.

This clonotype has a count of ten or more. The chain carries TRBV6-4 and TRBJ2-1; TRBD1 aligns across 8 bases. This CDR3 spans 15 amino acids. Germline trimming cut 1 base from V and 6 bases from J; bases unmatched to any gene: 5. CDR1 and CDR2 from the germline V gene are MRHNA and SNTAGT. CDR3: CASSDFSTGGNEQFF. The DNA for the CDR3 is TGTGCCAGCAGTGACTTTTCCACAGGGGGCAATGAGCAGTTCTTC.

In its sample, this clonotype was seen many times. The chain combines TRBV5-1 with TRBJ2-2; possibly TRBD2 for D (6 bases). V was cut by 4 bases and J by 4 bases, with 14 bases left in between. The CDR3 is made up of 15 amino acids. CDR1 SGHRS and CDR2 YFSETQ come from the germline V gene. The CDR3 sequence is CASSPGTSGTGELFF. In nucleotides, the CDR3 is TGCGCCAGCAGCCCCGGGACTTCAGGCACCGGGGAGCTGTTTTTT.

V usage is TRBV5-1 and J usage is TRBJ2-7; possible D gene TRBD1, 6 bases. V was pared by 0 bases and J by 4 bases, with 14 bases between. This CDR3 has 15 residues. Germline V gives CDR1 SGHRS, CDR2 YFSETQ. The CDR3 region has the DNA TGCGCCAGCAGCTTGGACGGGGTACAGGGTTACGAGCAGTACTTC. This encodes CASSLDGVQGYEQYF.

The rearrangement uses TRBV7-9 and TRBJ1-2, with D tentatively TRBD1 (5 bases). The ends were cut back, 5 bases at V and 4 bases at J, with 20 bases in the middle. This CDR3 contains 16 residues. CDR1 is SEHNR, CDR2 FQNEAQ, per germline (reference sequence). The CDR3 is CASSASRGRQRYGYTF. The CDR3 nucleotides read TGTGCCAGCAGCGCCAGTAGAGGAAGACAGCGCTATGGCTACACCTTC.

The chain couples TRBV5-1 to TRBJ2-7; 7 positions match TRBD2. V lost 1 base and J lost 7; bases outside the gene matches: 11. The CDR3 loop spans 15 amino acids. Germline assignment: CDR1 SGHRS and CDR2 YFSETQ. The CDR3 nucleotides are TGCGCCAGCAGCTTGAGACTCGGGGGGATAAAAGAGCAGTACTTC. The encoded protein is CASSLRLGGIKEQYF.

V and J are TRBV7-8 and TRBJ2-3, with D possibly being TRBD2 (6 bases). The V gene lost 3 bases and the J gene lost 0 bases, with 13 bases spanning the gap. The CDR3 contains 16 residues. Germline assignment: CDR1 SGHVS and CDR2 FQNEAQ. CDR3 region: CASSLMLGTSTDTQYF. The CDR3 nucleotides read TGTGCCAGCAGCTTGATGTTGGGGACTAGCACAGATACGCAGTATTTT.

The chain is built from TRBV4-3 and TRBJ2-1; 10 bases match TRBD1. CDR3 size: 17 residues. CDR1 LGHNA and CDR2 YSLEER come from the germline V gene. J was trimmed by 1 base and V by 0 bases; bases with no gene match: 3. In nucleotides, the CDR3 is TGCGCCAGCAGCCAAGATGACAGGGGGCTGTCCTACAATGAGCAGTTCTTC. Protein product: CASSQDDRGLSYNEQFF.

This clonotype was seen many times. This CDR3 is CASSLGLPSGNTIYF. CDR3 sequence (DNA): TGTGCCAGCAGCTTAGGACTGCCCTCTGGAAACACCATATATTTT. This chain links TRBV7-2 with TRBJ1-3; no definite D call. CDR1 and CDR2 (germline): SGHTA, FQGNSA. The ends were cut back, 1 base at V and 0 bases at J, with 7 bases in the middle. The CDR3 spans 15 residues. The variable domain in full, with the rest retrieved from reference TRBV7-2 and TRBJ1-3, is GAGVSQSPSNKVTEKGKDVELRCDPISGHTALYWYRQSLGQGLEFLIYFQGNSAPDKSGLPSDRFSAERTGGSVSTLTIQRTQQEDSAVYLCASSLGLPSGNTIYFGEGSWLTVV.

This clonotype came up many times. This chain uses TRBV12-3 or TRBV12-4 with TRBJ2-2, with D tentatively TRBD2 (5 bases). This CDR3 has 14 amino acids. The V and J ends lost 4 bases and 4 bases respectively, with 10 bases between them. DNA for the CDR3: TGTGCCAGCAGTTCGTCGGGGTCCACCGGGGAGCTGTTTTTT. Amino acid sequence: CASSSSGSTGELFF.

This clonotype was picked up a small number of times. CDR3 bases: TGTGCCAGCAGCTCCCGGGCCCGGGCTTTCTTT. Translated, it gives CASSSRARAFF. The chain carries TRBV11-2 and TRBJ1-1; D is unresolved. The length of the CDR3 is 11 residues. Per the germline V gene, CDR1 is SGHAT and CDR2 is FQNNGV. Trimming removed 4 bases at V and 11 bases at J, with 11 bases between.

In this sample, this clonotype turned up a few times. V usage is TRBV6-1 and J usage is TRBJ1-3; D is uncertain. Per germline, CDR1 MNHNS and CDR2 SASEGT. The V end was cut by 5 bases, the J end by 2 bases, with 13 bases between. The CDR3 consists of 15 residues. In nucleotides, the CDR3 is TGTGCCAGCAGTCTAAGGGCGGGTACTGGAAACACCATATATTTT. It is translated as CASSLRAGTGNTIYF.

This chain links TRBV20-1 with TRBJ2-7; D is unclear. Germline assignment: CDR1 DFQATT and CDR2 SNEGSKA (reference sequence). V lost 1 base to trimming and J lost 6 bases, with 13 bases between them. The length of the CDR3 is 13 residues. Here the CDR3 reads CSARVPLNGEQYF. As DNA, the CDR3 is TGCAGTGCTAGAGTCCCGTTGAACGGCGAGCAGTACTTC.

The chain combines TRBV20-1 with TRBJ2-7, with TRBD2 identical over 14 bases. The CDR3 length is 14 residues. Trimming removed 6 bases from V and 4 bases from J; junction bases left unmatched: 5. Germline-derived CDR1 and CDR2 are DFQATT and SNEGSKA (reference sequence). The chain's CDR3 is CSAWGTSGSYEQYF. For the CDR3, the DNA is TGCAGTGCCTGGGGGACTAGCGGGAGTTACGAGCAGTACTTC.

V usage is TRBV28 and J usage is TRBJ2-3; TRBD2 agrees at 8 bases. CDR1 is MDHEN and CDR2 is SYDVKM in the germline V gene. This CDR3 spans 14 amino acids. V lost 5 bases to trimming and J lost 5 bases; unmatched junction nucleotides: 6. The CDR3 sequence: CASSDSGARDTQYF. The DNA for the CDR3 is TGTGCCAGCAGTGATAGCGGGGCGCGAGATACGCAGTATTTT.

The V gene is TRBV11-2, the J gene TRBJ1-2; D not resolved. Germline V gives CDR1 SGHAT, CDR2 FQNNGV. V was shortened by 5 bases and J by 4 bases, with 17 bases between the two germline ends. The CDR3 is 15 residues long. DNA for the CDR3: TGTGCCAGCAGCCCCAGGCTAGGTCAGACCTATGGCTACACCTTC. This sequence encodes CASSPRLGQTYGYTF.

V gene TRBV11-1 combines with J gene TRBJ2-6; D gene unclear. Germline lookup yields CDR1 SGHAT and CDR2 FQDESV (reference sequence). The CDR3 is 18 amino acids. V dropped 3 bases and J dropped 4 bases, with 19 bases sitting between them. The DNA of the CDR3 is TGTGCCAGCAGCTTCATCCCCTACCCGGGCACCGGGGCCAACGTCCTGACTTTC. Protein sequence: CASSFIPYPGTGANVLTF.

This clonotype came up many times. The CDR3 reads CASSWTYSYEQYF. CDR3 DNA: TGTGCCAGCAGTTGGACTTACTCCTACGAGCAGTACTTC. The chain joins TRBV12-3 or TRBV12-4 to TRBJ2-7; a possible D gene is TRBD2 (5 bases). The germline V and J ends were trimmed by 4 bases and 0 bases, with 7 bases remaining between them. CDR3 size: 13 residues.